The entry that follows covers one TCR beta chain sequence. These data come from a study of control samples from healthy donors and cancer patients. Assay: immunoSEQ multiplex PCR; the TCRdb copy retains only in-frame clones and omits some. Among more than 60,000 clones listed, around 86% were seen once. V shed 2 bases and J shed 6 bases, with 16 bases lying between them. Germline CDR1 is MDHEN and CDR2 is SYDVKM. The CDR3 covers 16 residues. This clonotype originated in a woman aged 45-65 years with colorectal cancer. The sequenced sample was PBMCs. This chain connects TRBV28 to TRBJ2-2, with D perhaps assigned TRBD1 or TRBD2 (5 bases each). The CDR3 protein is CASSLRQVGTAGELFF. The CDR3 coding sequence is TGTGCCAGCAGTTTACGTCAGGTTGGGACCGCCGGGGAGCTGTTTTTT.